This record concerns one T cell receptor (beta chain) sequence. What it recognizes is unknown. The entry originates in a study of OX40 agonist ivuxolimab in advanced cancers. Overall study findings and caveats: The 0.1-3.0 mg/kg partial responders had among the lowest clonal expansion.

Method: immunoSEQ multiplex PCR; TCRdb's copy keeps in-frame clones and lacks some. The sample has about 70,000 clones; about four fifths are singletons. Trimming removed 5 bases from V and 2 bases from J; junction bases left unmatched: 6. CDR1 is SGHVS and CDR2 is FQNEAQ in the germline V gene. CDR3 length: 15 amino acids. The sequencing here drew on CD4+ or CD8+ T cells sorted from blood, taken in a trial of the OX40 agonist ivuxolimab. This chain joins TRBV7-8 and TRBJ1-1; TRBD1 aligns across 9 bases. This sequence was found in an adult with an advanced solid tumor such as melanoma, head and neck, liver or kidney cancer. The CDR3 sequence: CASSPGQGINTEAFF. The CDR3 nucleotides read TGTGCCAGCAGCCCGGGACAGGGAATAAACACTGAAGCTTTCTTT. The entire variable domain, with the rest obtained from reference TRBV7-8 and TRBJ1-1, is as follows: GAGVSQSPRYKVAKRGQDVALRCDPISGHVSLFWYQQALGQGPEFLTYFQNEAQLDKSGLPSDRFFAERPEGSVSTLKIQRTQQEDSAVYLCASSPGQGINTEAFFGQGTRLTVV.